This is a list of T cell receptor beta chains from one sample in a study of Ad26.COV2.S vaccination and SARS-CoV-2 variants. Profiling relied on immunoSEQ multiplex PCR, and the TCRdb table lists in-frame clones only, not all of them. The sample carries approximately 400,000 clones, roughly 80% recorded once. The specimen comprised peripheral blood, sampled in a trial of Ad26.COV2.S vaccine versus placebo. The receptors shown here come from a person between 18 and 65 years old who received the Ad26.COV2.S COVID-19 vaccine or a placebo. CDR3s include the opening cysteine and the closing phenylalanine or tryptophan. The order of the fields is J gene, clone size, D gene, V gene, CDR3 protein, CDR3 DNA. D genes are given only for firm matches. Not every row has a clone size; where given, it reads once, few, many or a size class.

j_gene: TRBJ1-1; abundance: .; d_gene: TRBD1; v_gene: TRBV6-5; CDR3aa: CASSYNSRGQNTEAFF; CDR3nt: TGTGCCAGCAGTTACAATTCCAGGGGGCAGAACACTGAAGCTTTCTTT
j_gene: TRBJ2-5; abundance: .; d_gene: .; v_gene: TRBV4-2; CDR3aa: CASSQVDSDQETQYF; CDR3nt: TGTGCCAGCAGCCAAGTTGACAGCGACCAAGAGACCCAGTACTTC
j_gene: TRBJ2-7; abundance: .; d_gene: .; v_gene: TRBV5-6; CDR3aa: CASSLDQNNYEQYF; CDR3nt: TGTGCCAGCAGCTTGGATCAGAACAACTACGAGCAGTACTTC
j_gene: TRBJ2-1; abundance: once; d_gene: TRBD2; v_gene: TRBV3-1/TRBV3-2; CDR3aa: CASSRRGREGGNEQFF; CDR3nt: TGTGCCAGCAGCCGCCGTGGGCGGGAGGGCGGCAATGAGCAGTTCTTC
j_gene: TRBJ2-5; abundance: .; d_gene: TRBD2; v_gene: TRBV7-2; CDR3aa: CASSLAAGGIQETQYF; CDR3nt: TGTGCCAGCAGCTTAGCAGCGGGGGGCATCCAAGAGACCCAGTACTTC
j_gene: TRBJ1-1; abundance: .; d_gene: .; v_gene: TRBV11-2; CDR3aa: CASSSRGIAEAFF; CDR3nt: TGTGCCAGCAGCTCCCGGGGCATCGCTGAAGCTTTCTTT
j_gene: TRBJ2-3; abundance: .; d_gene: TRBD2; v_gene: TRBV19; CDR3aa: CASSISGIVSDTQYF; CDR3nt: TGTGCCAGTAGTATTAGCGGGATTGTCTCAGATACGCAGTATTTT
j_gene: TRBJ2-7; abundance: .; d_gene: TRBD1; v_gene: TRBV7-9; CDR3aa: CASSSPGGYSYEQYF; CDR3nt: TGTGCCAGCAGCTCACCAGGGGGCTACTCCTACGAGCAGTACTTC
j_gene: TRBJ2-1; abundance: .; d_gene: TRBD2; v_gene: TRBV7-2; CDR3aa: CASSFQAGGGYNEQFF; CDR3nt: TGTGCCAGCAGCTTTCAAGCGGGGGGCGGGTACAATGAGCAGTTCTTC
j_gene: TRBJ2-5; abundance: .; d_gene: .; v_gene: TRBV19; CDR3aa: CASSPQGRGETQYF; CDR3nt: TGTGCCAGTAGTCCCCAGGGCAGGGGAGAGACCCAGTACTTC
j_gene: TRBJ2-7; abundance: .; d_gene: TRBD2; v_gene: TRBV25-1; CDR3aa: CASSSGLAGGLSEQYF; CDR3nt: TGTGCCAGCAGTTCCGGACTAGCGGGAGGATTAAGCGAGCAGTACTTC